What follows are 24 T cell receptor beta chains derived from one specimen sequenced in a study of T cells in Graves' hyperthyroidism and ophthalmopathy. Using RNA transcripts as the source, TCR beta CDR3 regions were amplified. The HTBI primer set was used in a first-round RT-PCR of the TCR CDR3. TCRdb re-analysed the multiplex PCR reads in MiXCR, keeping a single row per CDR3 protein. The table includes 400,000 to 550,000 distinct CDR3 sequences, approximately 25% detected once. The sample comprised blood. These receptors all stem from a woman between 25 and 40 years old with Graves' ophthalmopathy.

The rearrangement uses TRBV7-6 and TRBJ2-3, with a tentative D call TRBD1 (6 bases). The CDR3 spans 17 residues. The germline gives CDR1 SGHVS, CDR2 FNYEAQ. Trimming left V 2 bases short and J 2 bases short, with 17 bases between. The CDR3 loop is CASSLRDTKGFTDTQYF. The CDR3 DNA follows: TGTGCCAGCAGCTTAAGGGACACCAAAGGATTCACAGATACGCAGTATTTT.

This clonotype showed up just a few times. The chain recombines TRBV5-1 with TRBJ1-1, with D perhaps matching TRBD1 (5 bases). This CDR3 is 15 amino acids long. CDR1 SGHRS and CDR2 YFSETQ come from the germline V gene. Trimming took off 3 bases at V and 5 bases at J, with 17 bases between the two ends. In DNA, the CDR3 is TGCGCCAGCAGCTGGGGACGGTCCGGAGGGACTGAAGCTTTCTTT. Amino acid sequence: CASSWGRSGGTEAFF. Using reference TRBV5-1 and TRBJ1-1 for the parts outside the CDR3, the full variable domain is KAGVTQTPRYLIKTRGQQVTLSCSPISGHRSVSWYQQTPGQGLQFLFEYFSETQRNKGNFPGRFSGRQFSNSRSEMNVSTLELGDSALYLCASSWGRSGGTEAFFGQGTRLTVV.

V is TRBV12-3 or TRBV12-4 and J is TRBJ2-7, with D possibly TRBD1 on 6 matching bases. This CDR3 is built from 14 residues. Trimming removed 0 bases from V and 6 bases from J, with 12 bases in between. DNA for the CDR3: TGTGCCAGCAGTTTAGCATCACAGGGACCCGAGCAGTACTTC. This encodes CASSLASQGPEQYF.

Remarks on this clonotype: This sequence may be a read error, since a much larger clone differs from it by one base. This chain joins TRBV7-2 and TRBJ2-4; 8 nucleotides line up with TRBD2. Germline V gene sequence: CDR1 SGHTA, CDR2 FQGNSA. This CDR3 spans 14 amino acids. The CDR3 here is CASSLVYGGDIKYF. The CDR3 DNA sequence: TGTGCCAGCAGCTTAGTGTACGGGGGGGACATTAAGTACTTC.

This clonotype was seen many times. The chain has TRBV7-2 and TRBJ2-5; TRBD1 aligns across 10 bases. The CDR3 spans 15 residues. With 5 bases clipped from V and 4 bases from J, the junction kept 7 bases outside the gene matches. Germline values: CDR1 SGHTA, CDR2 FQGNSA. The CDR3 DNA is TGTGCCAGCAGCGAATGGACAGGGGGAGTAGAGACCCAGTACTTC. Its translation: CASSEWTGGVETQYF.

This clonotype appeared many times. This rearrangement joins TRBV27 to TRBJ2-7; D unclear. Between the trimmed V and J ends, which lost 4 bases and 2 bases, there was a span of 12 bases. This CDR3 spans 14 amino acids. CDR1 MNHEY and CDR2 SMNVEV come from the germline V gene (reference sequence). The CDR3 region is CASSSLDNTYEQYF. Here the CDR3 DNA reads TGTGCCAGCAGTTCCCTTGACAATACCTACGAGCAGTACTTC.

This clonotype has ten or more counts. The chain couples TRBV4-3 to TRBJ2-7, with a weak D call TRBD1 (5 bases). The V end lost 3 bases, the J end lost 3 bases, and 12 bases lay between the germline ends. Germline V CDR1 and CDR2: LGHNA, YSLEER. The CDR3 extends over 14 amino acids. CDR3 in amino acids: CASSHLTASYEQYF. In DNA, the CDR3 is TGCGCCAGCAGCCATTTGACAGCAAGCTACGAGCAGTACTTC.

This clonotype showed up many times. The chain employs TRBV20-1 and TRBJ2-7; D gene ambiguous. CDR3 length equals 13 residues. The germline gives CDR1 DFQATT, CDR2 SNEGSKA (reference sequence). V lost 0 bases and J lost 0, with 6 bases in between. CDR3 loop: CSARDTPSYEQYF. CDR3 in DNA: TGCAGTGCTAGAGATACGCCCTCCTACGAGCAGTACTTC.

This clonotype was counted at least ten times. The chain combines TRBV20-1 with TRBJ1-1; D unresolved. The CDR3 extends over 13 amino acids. Germline V gene lookup returns CDR1 DFQATT and CDR2 SNEGSKA (reference sequence). Trimming removed 1 base at V and 7 bases at J, with 13 bases between. CDR3 DNA sequence: TGCAGTGCTAGAGTCAGAGCTGAACGTGAAGCTTTCTTT. As protein: CSARVRAEREAFF.

This clonotype was counted a few times. V gene TRBV19 combines with J gene TRBJ2-7, with D maybe TRBD1 (5 bases). The CDR3 has 14 residues. V gave up 3 bases and J gave up 5 bases, with 14 bases separating them. The V gene's germline CDR1 is LNHDA and CDR2 SQIVND (reference sequence). The CDR3 spells CASSIVPGSNEQYF. The CDR3 DNA is TGTGCCAGTAGTATCGTCCCAGGGTCCAACGAGCAGTACTTC.

The chain uses TRBV5-5 and TRBJ2-5, with 11 bases that match TRBD1. This CDR3 contains 16 residues. V shed 0 bases and J 5 bases; nucleotides not matched to a gene: 6. Germline loops: CDR1 SGHKS, CDR2 YYEKEE (reference sequence). The DNA for the CDR3 is TGTGCCAGCAGCTTGGGTGGACAGGGGGCTTGGGAGACCCAGTACTTC. Encoded protein: CASSLGGQGAWETQYF.

This clonotype was recorded many times. The rearrangement joins TRBV7-2 to TRBJ1-2, with 8 nucleotides matching TRBD1. The V segment lost 4 bases and the J segment 8 bases; nucleotides outside the gene matches: 12. The germline CDR1 and CDR2 sequences are SGHTA and FQGNSA. The CDR3 is 15 residues long. The CDR3 is CASSSRAQGAGGYTF. CDR3 nucleotide sequence: TGTGCCAGCAGCTCTAGGGCGCAGGGGGCTGGGGGCTACACCTTC.

The V call is TRBV2, the J call TRBJ1-1; TRBD1 matches at 7 bases. This CDR3 comprises 15 residues. Germline assignment: CDR1 SNHLY and CDR2 FYNNEI. V lost 5 bases, J lost 0 bases, and 6 bases stayed unmatched. In DNA form, the CDR3 reads TGTGCCAGCAGTCCTCAGGGGGTTCTGAACACTGAAGCTTTCTTT. This sequence encodes CASSPQGVLNTEAFF. The variable domain in full, with the rest retrieved from reference TRBV2 and TRBJ1-1, is EPEVTQTPSHQVTQMGQEVILRCVPISNHLYFYWYRQILGQKVEFLVSFYNNEISEKSEIFDDQFSVERPDGSNFTLKIRSTKLEDSAMYFCASSPQGVLNTEAFFGQGTRLTVV.

The gene calls are TRBV6-5 and TRBJ1-2; no clear D. The CDR3 consists of 16 residues. Trimming took 2 bases from V and 2 from J, leaving 15 bases between them. Per the germline V gene, CDR1 is MNHEY and CDR2 is SVGAGI. The CDR3 region is CASSYTTRPKNYGYTF. Here the CDR3 DNA reads TGTGCCAGCAGTTACACGACAAGACCCAAAAACTATGGCTACACCTTC.

V is TRBV20-1 and J is TRBJ2-7, with TRBD2 matching over 7 bases. This CDR3 is built from 15 residues. V lost 1 base to trimming and J lost 9 bases; unmatched junction nucleotides: 15. CDR1 DFQATT and CDR2 SNEGSKA come from the germline V gene (reference sequence). DNA for the CDR3: TGCAGTGCTAGAGTCCGCGAGCGGCGGGAGTTCGTGCAGTACTTC. Translated: CSARVRERREFVQYF.

This clonotype was seen ten or more times. V usage is TRBV20-1 and J usage is TRBJ1-2; D is unclear. V was pared by 8 bases and J by 7 bases, with 17 bases between. The CDR3 is 12 residues long. Germline CDR1 DFQATT, CDR2 SNEGSKA (reference sequence). The CDR3 sequence: CSLPFRFGGYTF. CDR3 DNA: TGCAGTTTACCGTTTAGGTTCGGTGGCTACACCTTC.

Many counts were recorded for this clonotype. This rearrangement joins TRBV2 to TRBJ1-2; D may be TRBD1 (5 bases). CDR3 length: 15 amino acids. Germline loops: CDR1 SNHLY, CDR2 FYNNEI. Trimming took 10 bases from V and 0 from J, leaving 18 bases between them. The CDR3 loop is CAILGARSTNYGYTF. CDR3 DNA sequence: TGTGCCATCCTCGGGGCTCGTTCGACTAACTATGGCTACACCTTC.

There are a few counts of this clonotype. This rearrangement joins TRBV6-5 to TRBJ2-7; no reliable D call. V was trimmed by 0 bases and J by 0 bases, leaving 9 bases between them. CDR3 length equals 15 residues. Germline CDR1 reads MNHEY; CDR2 reads SVGAGI. CDR3 in DNA: TGTGCCAGCAGTTACTCGAACGGGCACTCCTACGAGCAGTACTTC. Translating gives CASSYSNGHSYEQYF.

This clonotype was recorded at least ten times. The V gene is TRBV6-2 or TRBV6-3, the J gene TRBJ2-7; D may be TRBD1 (5 bases). Germline V gene sequence: CDR1 MNHEY, CDR2 SVGEGT. V shed 10 bases and J shed 3 bases, with 16 bases lying between them. This CDR3 spans 13 amino acids. Written as DNA, the CDR3 is TGTGCCATACAGGACCCCCTATACTACGAGCAGTACTTC. Amino acid sequence: CAIQDPLYYEQYF.

J is TRBJ2-7 and V is TRBV29-1; D call uncertain. Germline V gene sequence: CDR1 SQVTM, CDR2 ANQGSEA. The CDR3 length is 15 residues. Trimming shortened V by 1 base and J by 3 bases, and 16 bases separated the two germline ends. CDR3 coding DNA: TGCAGCGTTGAAGTCTCTGGGGTACTGGGCTACGAGCAGTACTTC. As protein: CSVEVSGVLGYEQYF.

The rearrangement uses TRBV11-2 and TRBJ2-5, with 9 positions matching TRBD1. The CDR3 has 15 amino acids. With 1 base clipped from V and 2 bases from J, the junction kept 2 bases outside the gene matches. Germline-derived CDR1 and CDR2 are SGHAT and FQNNGV. CDR3 amino acids: CASSLGTGDQETQYF. DNA of the CDR3: TGTGCCAGCAGCTTAGGGACAGGGGATCAAGAGACCCAGTACTTC. The entire variable domain, with the rest obtained from reference TRBV11-2 and TRBJ2-5, is as follows: EAGVAQSPRYKIIEKRQSVAFWCNPISGHATLYWYQQILGQGPKLLIQFQNNGVVDDSQLPKDRFSAERLKGVDSTLKIQPAKLEDSAVYLCASSLGTGDQETQYFGPGTRLLVL.

This chain connects TRBV12-3 or TRBV12-4 to TRBJ1-5; 11 bases map to TRBD1. The CDR3 has 14 residues. With V trimmed by 8 bases and J by 5 bases, 5 bases remained unmatched. The CDR3, as DNA: TGTGCCAGCGGACAGGGGGCGAGGGATCAGCCCCAGCATTTT. Translated, it gives CASGQGARDQPQHF.

The chain combines TRBV12-3 or TRBV12-4 with TRBJ2-3, with 10 bases aligning to TRBD2. Unmatched junction bases numbered 2, after V lost 3 bases and J lost 5 bases. The CDR3 length is 14 residues. The CDR3 loop reads CASSLLAGEDTQYF. CDR3 DNA: TGTGCCAGCAGTTTGCTAGCGGGGGAAGATACGCAGTATTTT.

In this sample, this clonotype turned up many times. This chain joins TRBV9 and TRBJ1-1; weak D call: TRBD1 (6 bases). The V and J ends lost 0 bases and 5 bases respectively, with 8 bases between them. Germline assignment: CDR1 SGDLS and CDR2 YYNGEE. This CDR3 contains 13 residues. The CDR3 sequence is CASSVAGETEAFF. CDR3 coding DNA: TGTGCCAGCAGCGTAGCAGGGGAAACTGAAGCTTTCTTT.